Listed here are 18 T cell receptor beta chains from one sample, sequenced in a study of shared clonotypes between healthy human individuals. The table came from immunoSEQ multiplex PCR; TCRdb's copy has only in-frame clones and leaves some out. The repertoire holds more than 600,000 clones, with about 90% as singletons. Naive-designated CD8 cells lacked CD45RO, were positively enriched for CCR7, and omitted terminally differentiated effector memory CD45RA+ cells. What was sequenced was naive CD8+ T cells sorted from blood. Receptors were obtained from a man aged 25-40 years in good health.

The chain couples TRBV7-9 to TRBJ2-7, with 9 bases aligning to TRBD1. Germline V lookup: CDR1 SEHNR, CDR2 FQNEAQ (reference sequence). Losses at the gene ends were 0 bases for V and 5 bases for J; bases not matched to a gene: 5. CDR3 length: 15 amino acids. The CDR3 bases are TGTGCCAGCAGCTTAGCTATCGGGGACAGGGACGAGCAGTACTTC. Translation gives CASSLAIGDRDEQYF.

The chain recombines TRBV7-9 with TRBJ1-4, with D perhaps matching TRBD1 (6 bases). The V gene's germline CDR1 is SEHNR and CDR2 FQNEAQ (reference sequence). There are 15 residues in the CDR3. The V gene lost 5 bases and the J gene lost 1 base, with 11 bases spanning the gap. CDR3 nucleotides: TGTGCCAGCAGCCTGATAGGGGGAACTAATGAAAAACTGTTTTTT. Translated, it gives CASSLIGGTNEKLFF.

The V gene is TRBV7-6, the J gene TRBJ1-1, with D perhaps TRBD1 (5 bases). V was trimmed by 5 bases and J by 7 bases, leaving 14 bases between them. The germline V gene has CDR1 SGHVS and CDR2 FNYEAQ. The CDR3 has 13 amino acids. This CDR3 reads CASSPWDRDEAFF. CDR3 nucleotides: TGTGCCAGCAGCCCGTGGGACCGAGATGAAGCTTTCTTT.

The rearrangement links TRBV6-5 to TRBJ2-7; TRBD1 agrees at 10 bases. There are 14 residues in the CDR3. The V gene end was trimmed by 5 bases and the J gene end by 3 bases; junction bases not matched to a gene: 4. Looked up from germline, CDR1 is MNHEY and CDR2 is SVGAGI. CDR3 sequence reads: CASSRGQGVYEQYF. In DNA form, the CDR3 reads TGTGCCAGCAGTCGAGGACAGGGGGTCTACGAGCAGTACTTC.

This rearrangement joins TRBV29-1 to TRBJ2-5; possible D gene TRBD1, 5 bases. Trimming pared 5 bases from V and 2 bases from J, leaving 12 bases between. This CDR3 region has 13 residues. Germline-derived CDR1 and CDR2 are SQVTM and ANQGSEA. In nucleotides, the CDR3 is TGCAGCGTTTCGCCACAGGCGCAAGAGACCCAGTACTTC. Translation: CSVSPQAQETQYF.

The chain uses TRBV11-1 and TRBJ2-3; 8 positions agree with TRBD2. The CDR3 length is 16 residues. The trim removed 4 bases at V and 4 bases at J, leaving 10 bases unmatched. Germline V gene lookup returns CDR1 SGHAT and CDR2 FQDESV (reference sequence). For the CDR3, the DNA is TGTGCCAGCAGCTCTCGGGAGGGCGGGAGTTCAGATACGCAGTATTTT. Translated, it gives CASSSREGGSSDTQYF.

The rearrangement joins TRBV30 to TRBJ2-1; 10 positions match TRBD1. The germline CDR1 and CDR2 sequences are GTSNPN and SVGIG (reference sequence). The CDR3 is 12 amino acids. The J segment lost 7 bases and the V segment lost 3 bases, leaving 0 bases of the junction unmatched. The CDR3 protein is CAWRGQGNEQFF. CDR3 nucleotide sequence: TGTGCCTGGAGGGGACAGGGGAATGAGCAGTTCTTC.

The chain uses TRBV6-5 and TRBJ2-7; D may be TRBD2 (5 bases). The CDR3 sequence is 13 residues long. Germline V gives CDR1 MNHEY, CDR2 SVGAGI. The V and J ends lost 0 bases and 6 bases respectively, with 9 bases between them. CDR3 in DNA: TGTGCCAGCAGTTACTCCCCTAGCACCGAGCAGTACTTC. Translating gives CASSYSPSTEQYF.

This rearrangement joins TRBV10-1 to TRBJ2-7, with TRBD2 matching over 8 bases. The germline CDR1 and CDR2 sequences are WNHNN and SYGVQD (reference sequence). The CDR3 length is 15 residues. With V trimmed by 10 bases and J by 0 bases, 11 bases remained unmatched. The chain's CDR3 is CATPRGTRGSYEQYF. CDR3 sequence (DNA): TGCGCCACCCCCCGGGGGACTAGGGGCTCCTACGAGCAGTACTTC.

This rearrangement joins TRBV6-5 to TRBJ1-2; TRBD1 is a possible D gene (5 bases). CDR3 length: 14 amino acids. Germline CDR1 reads MNHEY; CDR2 reads SVGAGI. The V and J ends lost 4 bases and 4 bases respectively, with 13 bases between them. The CDR3 sequence: CASSLGVPRYGYTF. CDR3 sequence (DNA): TGTGCCAGCAGTTTAGGGGTGCCTCGCTATGGCTACACCTTC.

The rearrangement links TRBV27 to TRBJ2-1, with 12 nucleotides matching TRBD2. Germline loops: CDR1 MNHEY, CDR2 SMNVEV (reference sequence). The trim removed 5 bases at V and 6 bases at J, leaving 5 bases unmatched. The CDR3 consists of 15 residues. The CDR3 region has the DNA TGTGCCAGCAGTCCACTAGCGGGAGGACTCAATGAGCAGTTCTTC. Translating it yields CASSPLAGGLNEQFF.

CDR3 sequence: CASSPGYGGDQPQHF. CDR3 bases: TGCGCCAGCAGCCCGGGATACGGGGGGGATCAGCCCCAGCATTTT. The chain recombines TRBV4-1 with TRBJ1-5, with D possibly TRBD1 on 5 matching bases. Germline CDR1 and CDR2: MGHRA and YSYEKL. The length of the CDR3 is 15 residues. V lost 4 bases and J 5 bases, leaving 15 bases between the germline ends.

The chain couples TRBV11-2 to TRBJ2-7, with 10 bases lining up with TRBD2. The CDR3 loop spans 15 amino acids. Unmatched junction bases numbered 6, after V lost 4 bases and J lost 3 bases. Germline V lookup: CDR1 SGHAT, CDR2 FQNNGV. For the CDR3, the DNA is TGTGCCAGCAGCTATACTAGCGGGAAGGGCTACGAGCAGTACTTC. Protein: CASSYTSGKGYEQYF.

About this clone: The sample contains more than one DNA sequence encoding this CDR3. This chain connects TRBV9 to TRBJ2-1; D is unclear. V lost 0 bases to trimming and J lost 0 bases, with 7 bases between them. CDR3 length equals 15 residues. Germline loops: CDR1 SGDLS, CDR2 YYNGEE. CDR3 in amino acids: CASSVGPSSYNEQFF. CDR3 in DNA: TGTGCCAGCAGCGTAGGACCGAGCTCCTACAATGAGCAGTTCTTC.

The chain employs TRBV29-1 and TRBJ2-7, with no clear D. The CDR3 has 12 amino acids. V gave up 7 bases and J gave up 4 bases, with 14 bases separating them. Germline-derived CDR1 and CDR2 are SQVTM and ANQGSEA. The CDR3 region is CSAKDRAYEQYF. Here the CDR3 DNA reads TGCAGCGCCAAGGACCGGGCTTACGAGCAGTACTTC.

Written as DNA, the CDR3 is TGCAGCGTTAGGGTTAGCGGGACCTACGAGCAGTACTTC. It translates to CSVRVSGTYEQYF. The V gene is TRBV29-1, the J gene TRBJ2-7; 8 bases agree with TRBD2. Unmatched junction bases numbered 5, after V lost 5 bases and J lost 2 bases. The length of the CDR3 is 13 residues. Germline lookup yields CDR1 SQVTM and CDR2 ANQGSEA.

The chain joins TRBV7-9 to TRBJ2-7, with D maybe TRBD2 (6 bases). Germline V gene data show CDR1 as SEHNR and CDR2 as FQNEAQ (reference sequence). This CDR3 comprises 15 residues. V was trimmed by 1 base and J by 2 bases, leaving 12 bases between them. CDR3 amino acids: CASSLDRGGTYEQYF. In DNA, the CDR3 is TGTGCCAGCAGCTTAGACCGAGGAGGGACCTACGAGCAGTACTTC. Variable domain in full (rest from reference TRBV7-9 and TRBJ2-7): DTGVSQNPRHKITKRGQNVTFRCDPISEHNRLYWYRQTLGQGPEFLTYFQNEAQLEKSRLLSDRFSAERPKGSFSTLEIQRTEQGDSAMYLCASSLDRGGTYEQYFGPGTRLTVT.

This rearrangement joins TRBV30 to TRBJ2-1, with 12 bases identical to TRBD2. Germline loops: CDR1 GTSNPN, CDR2 SVGIG (reference sequence). The CDR3 runs to 14 residues. J lost 8 bases, V lost 3 bases, and 5 bases had no gene match. The CDR3 loop is CAWSRTSGKDEQFF. The CDR3 DNA follows: TGTGCCTGGAGCCGGACTAGCGGGAAGGATGAGCAGTTCTTC.